The 2 T cell receptor beta chains below were found in one sample sequenced in a study of molecular identifiers for immune sequencing clone quantification. Each CDR3 protein is one row after TCRdb ran MiXCR on the PCR reads. The table shows 100,000 or so distinct CDR3 sequences, with roughly 21% occurring only once. Sequencing was done on a sample of naive CD8+ T cells from blood, with Jurkat cell RNA spiked in. The subset here: FACS-sorted CD8+CD4-CCR7+CD45RA+ naive T cells. These receptors were collected from a human donor in good health. Some libraries in this study had Jurkat cell RNA spiked in.

With respect to this clonotype: With a much larger clone just one base away, this may be a read error. The CDR3 ends on some other residue instead of the conserved phenylalanine or tryptophan, so this is likely a read error. V usage is TRBV12-3 or TRBV12-4 and J usage is TRBJ2-7; D tentatively reads TRBD1 or TRBD2 (5 bases each). Trimming pared 5 bases from V and 8 bases from J, leaving 16 bases between. The CDR3 loop spans 13 amino acids. CDR3 in DNA: TGTGCCAGCAGTGGCCGGGACCCCAGGAAGCAGTACCTC. It encodes CASSGRDPRKQYL.

This clonotype was seen a handful of times. V usage is TRBV27 and J usage is TRBJ2-1, with a possible D match to TRBD2 (5 bases). CDR1 MNHEY and CDR2 SMNVEV come from the germline V gene (reference sequence). CDR3 length: 15 amino acids. V was cut by 5 bases and J by 0 bases, with 11 bases left in between. CDR3: CASSPGVSSYNEQFF. In DNA, the CDR3 is TGTGCCAGCAGTCCCGGGGTAAGCTCCTACAATGAGCAGTTCTTC.